These T cell receptor beta chains were read from a single sample in a study of T-cell memory formation after mild COVID-19. Via MiXCR, TCRdb re-called the 5' RACE reads, giving one row per CDR3 protein. In the table there are under 600,000 distinct CDR3 sequences, approximately 21% of which are singletons. The specimen sequenced was PBMCs or a T cell subset sorted from them (not recorded which). These receptors all stem from an adult woman who had mild COVID-19 (a few samples of this study predate the infection). Cell type and time point are not known. The CDR3 runs from the conserved cysteine through the conserved F or W. A D gene is named only where the DNA matches it firmly. Rows may omit the clone size; those that give it use once, few, many or a size class.

v_gene: TRBV5-1
abundance: few
d_gene: NA
j_gene: TRBJ2-5
CDR3aa: CASSFALLEDPETQYF
CDR3nt: TGCGCCAGCAGCTTCGCTCTCCTAGAAGATCCCGAGACCCAGTACTTC

v_gene: TRBV29-1
abundance: NA
d_gene: TRBD1
j_gene: TRBJ2-1
CDR3aa: CSVGFKTGGNNEQFF
CDR3nt: TGCAGCGTTGGCTTTAAGACAGGGGGAAACAATGAGCAGTTCTTC

v_gene: TRBV6-5
abundance: few
d_gene: NA
j_gene: TRBJ2-3
CDR3aa: CASSWGSSTDTQYF
CDR3nt: TGTGCCAGCAGTTGGGGCAGTAGCACAGATACGCAGTATTTT

v_gene: TRBV12-3/TRBV12-4
abundance: few
d_gene: NA
j_gene: TRBJ2-5
CDR3aa: CASSGTPRPETQYF
CDR3nt: TGTGCCAGCAGTGGCACGCCTAGACCGGAGACCCAGTACTTC

v_gene: TRBV5-6
abundance: few
d_gene: NA
j_gene: TRBJ2-1
CDR3aa: CASSLIFGGPNEQFF
CDR3nt: TGTGCCAGCAGCTTGATCTTCGGCGGACCCAATGAGCAGTTCTTC

v_gene: TRBV29-1
abundance: NA
d_gene: TRBD1
j_gene: TRBJ1-2
CDR3aa: CSVDFTGAAYHYGYTF
CDR3nt: TGCAGCGTTGATTTTACAGGGGCGGCCTACCACTATGGCTACACCTTC

v_gene: TRBV10-3
abundance: NA
d_gene: NA
j_gene: TRBJ2-7
CDR3aa: CAISEDGFQQYF
CDR3nt: TGTGCCATCAGTGAGGACGGTTTCCAGCAGTACTTC

v_gene: TRBV6-1
abundance: few
d_gene: NA
j_gene: TRBJ2-2
CDR3aa: CASSPPGTRTLTGELFF
CDR3nt: TGTGCCAGCAGTCCCCCCGGGACTCGGACCCTCACCGGGGAGCTGTTTTTT

v_gene: TRBV12-3/TRBV12-4
abundance: few
d_gene: TRBD2
j_gene: TRBJ2-5
CDR3aa: CASSLVSGGFGETQYF
CDR3nt: TGTGCCAGCAGTTTAGTTTCGGGAGGTTTTGGAGAGACCCAGTACTTC

v_gene: TRBV5-8
abundance: NA
d_gene: NA
j_gene: TRBJ1-3
CDR3aa: CASSYPSVGYF
CDR3nt: TGTGCCAGCAGTTATCCCTCGGTGGGGTATTTT

v_gene: TRBV29-1
abundance: few
d_gene: TRBD1
j_gene: TRBJ2-7
CDR3aa: CSVKPGGTSYEQYF
CDR3nt: TGCAGCGTTAAGCCAGGGGGCACGAGCTACGAGCAGTACTTC

v_gene: TRBV4-3
abundance: NA
d_gene: TRBD1
j_gene: TRBJ1-6
CDR3aa: CASSQDPTGQGYSPLHF
CDR3nt: TGCGCCAGCAGCCAAGACCCAACGGGACAGGGGTATTCACCCCTCCACTTT

v_gene: TRBV12-3/TRBV12-4
abundance: NA
d_gene: NA
j_gene: TRBJ2-1
CDR3aa: CDSSLGREEQFF
CDR3nt: TGTGACAGCAGTTTGGGCAGGGAGGAGCAGTTCTTC

v_gene: TRBV5-5
abundance: NA
d_gene: NA
j_gene: TRBJ1-4
CDR3aa: CASSPGGSINEKLFF
CDR3nt: TGTGCCAGCAGCCCCGGGGGGAGCATTAATGAAAAACTGTTTTTT

v_gene: TRBV15
abundance: few
d_gene: TRBD2
j_gene: TRBJ2-3
CDR3aa: CATSSLAGTSTDTQYF
CDR3nt: TGTGCCACCAGCAGTTTAGCGGGAACTAGCACAGATACGCAGTATTTT

v_gene: TRBV18
abundance: NA
d_gene: NA
j_gene: TRBJ2-1
CDR3aa: CASSPTANNEQFF
CDR3nt: TGTGCCAGCTCACCAACAGCAAACAATGAGCAGTTCTTC

v_gene: TRBV2
abundance: NA
d_gene: TRBD2
j_gene: TRBJ2-7
CDR3aa: CASSDGRANEQYF
CDR3nt: TGTGCCAGCAGTGACGGGAGGGCGAACGAGCAGTACTTC

v_gene: TRBV5-8
abundance: NA
d_gene: TRBD2
j_gene: TRBJ2-5
CDR3aa: CASSLGTSREQETQYF
CDR3nt: TGTGCCAGCAGCTTGGGGACTAGTAGGGAACAAGAGACCCAGTACTTC

v_gene: TRBV27
abundance: NA
d_gene: TRBD1
j_gene: TRBJ1-1
CDR3aa: CASSTSGGIAFF
CDR3nt: TGTGCCAGCAGTACCTCAGGGGGGATAGCTTTCTTT

v_gene: TRBV3-1
abundance: NA
d_gene: NA
j_gene: TRBJ1-2
CDR3aa: CASSQVQNYGYTF
CDR3nt: TGTGCCAGCAGCCAAGTACAGAACTATGGCTACACCTTC

v_gene: TRBV29-1
abundance: few
d_gene: TRBD1
j_gene: TRBJ2-7
CDR3aa: CSVPGQGSYEQYF
CDR3nt: TGCAGCGTACCGGGACAGGGTTCGTACGAGCAGTACTTC

v_gene: TRBV6-6
abundance: NA
d_gene: NA
j_gene: TRBJ2-2
CDR3aa: CASSYSGATYTGELFF
CDR3nt: TGTGCCAGCAGTTACTCGGGGGCCACATACACCGGGGAGCTGTTTTTT

v_gene: TRBV29-1
abundance: NA
d_gene: NA
j_gene: TRBJ1-1
CDR3aa: CSVETRMNTEAFF
CDR3nt: TGCAGCGTTGAAACCAGGATGAACACTGAAGCTTTCTTT

v_gene: TRBV27
abundance: NA
d_gene: NA
j_gene: TRBJ2-7
CDR3aa: CASSLIDSTYEQYF
CDR3nt: TGTGCCAGCAGTTTGATCGACAGTACCTACGAGCAGTACTTC

v_gene: TRBV2
abundance: few
d_gene: TRBD1
j_gene: TRBJ1-4
CDR3aa: CASRGQGVTNEKLFF
CDR3nt: TGTGCCAGCAGGGGACAGGGGGTAACTAATGAAAAACTGTTTTTT

v_gene: TRBV20-1
abundance: NA
d_gene: NA
j_gene: TRBJ1-2
CDR3aa: CSASRAPGGYGYTF
CDR3nt: TGCAGTGCTAGCCGGGCTCCAGGAGGCTATGGCTACACCTTC

v_gene: TRBV6-1
abundance: NA
d_gene: NA
j_gene: TRBJ2-1
CDR3aa: CASSDRGKSYNEQFF
CDR3nt: TGTGCCAGCAGTGATCGGGGAAAGTCCTACAATGAGCAGTTCTTC

v_gene: TRBV7-9
abundance: few
d_gene: TRBD1
j_gene: TRBJ2-3
CDR3aa: CASSFSQGKNTQYF
CDR3nt: TGTGCCAGCAGCTTCTCACAGGGGAAGAATACGCAGTATTTT

v_gene: TRBV7-9
abundance: few
d_gene: NA
j_gene: TRBJ2-5
CDR3aa: CASSTRQSIQETQYF
CDR3nt: TGTGCCAGCAGCACCCGACAGTCTATACAAGAGACCCAGTACTTC

v_gene: TRBV14
abundance: NA
d_gene: TRBD2
j_gene: TRBJ2-1
CDR3aa: CASSPRAGPFDEQFF
CDR3nt: TGTGCCAGCAGCCCCAGAGCGGGGCCTTTCGATGAGCAGTTCTTC

v_gene: TRBV20-1
abundance: NA
d_gene: NA
j_gene: TRBJ2-7
CDR3aa: CSARRRDTFYEQYF
CDR3nt: TGCAGTGCTAGGCGCCGGGACACCTTCTACGAGCAGTACTTC

v_gene: TRBV5-1
abundance: NA
d_gene: NA
j_gene: TRBJ1-2
CDR3aa: CASSQTTVSYGYTF
CDR3nt: TGCGCCAGCAGCCAAACGACAGTTAGCTATGGCTACACCTTC

v_gene: TRBV7-9
abundance: few
d_gene: NA
j_gene: TRBJ2-3
CDR3aa: CASTLSWRTAGTDTQYF
CDR3nt: TGTGCCAGCACCCTTTCTTGGAGGACAGCCGGCACAGATACGCAGTATTTT

v_gene: TRBV3-1
abundance: few
d_gene: NA
j_gene: TRBJ2-7
CDR3aa: CASSQLQGGEQYF
CDR3nt: TGTGCCAGCAGCCAACTACAGGGTGGCGAGCAGTACTTC

v_gene: TRBV7-2
abundance: few
d_gene: NA
j_gene: TRBJ2-2
CDR3aa: CASNFRGMGTGELFF
CDR3nt: TGTGCCAGCAACTTTAGAGGGATGGGCACCGGGGAGCTGTTTTTT

v_gene: TRBV28
abundance: NA
d_gene: TRBD1
j_gene: TRBJ2-1
CDR3aa: CASSHSIYRGDEQFF
CDR3nt: TGTGCCAGCAGCCATTCGATCTACAGGGGCGATGAGCAGTTCTTC

v_gene: TRBV7-2
abundance: NA
d_gene: TRBD2
j_gene: TRBJ2-7
CDR3aa: CASSSTSGRAYEQYF
CDR3nt: TGTGCCAGCAGCTCCACTAGCGGGAGGGCCTACGAGCAGTACTTC

v_gene: TRBV5-6
abundance: NA
d_gene: NA
j_gene: TRBJ2-7
CDR3aa: CASSREGARPYEQYF
CDR3nt: TGTGCCAGCAGCCGGGAGGGGGCCAGGCCCTACGAGCAGTACTTC

v_gene: TRBV12-3/TRBV12-4
abundance: once
d_gene: NA
j_gene: TRBJ2-3
CDR3aa: CASYGGTDTQYF
CDR3nt: TGTGCCAGCTATGGGGGCACAGATACGCAGTATTTT

v_gene: TRBV29-1
abundance: few
d_gene: TRBD2
j_gene: TRBJ2-7
CDR3aa: CSVESSGGSSSYEQYF
CDR3nt: TGCAGCGTTGAATCTAGCGGGGGCTCAAGCTCCTACGAGCAGTACTTC

v_gene: TRBV30
abundance: NA
d_gene: NA
j_gene: TRBJ2-7
CDR3aa: CAWTEGNEQYF
CDR3nt: TGTGCCTGGACGGAAGGTAACGAGCAGTACTTC

v_gene: TRBV20-1
abundance: NA
d_gene: TRBD1
j_gene: TRBJ2-7
CDR3aa: CSARGTGTGKYEQYF
CDR3nt: TGCAGTGCTAGAGGGACGGGGACAGGGAAGTACGAGCAGTACTTC

v_gene: TRBV24-1
abundance: NA
d_gene: TRBD1
j_gene: TRBJ1-2
CDR3aa: CATSDLRTGQGYTF
CDR3nt: TGTGCCACCAGTGATCTACGGACAGGGCAAGGCTACACCTTC

v_gene: TRBV7-3
abundance: NA
d_gene: NA
j_gene: TRBJ2-1
CDR3aa: CASSYRDWDEQFF
CDR3nt: TGTGCCAGCAGCTACAGGGACTGGGATGAGCAGTTCTTC

v_gene: TRBV20-1
abundance: NA
d_gene: NA
j_gene: TRBJ2-1
CDR3aa: CSVPGPPTNEQFF
CDR3nt: TGCAGTGTGCCGGGCCCTCCAACCAATGAGCAGTTCTTC

v_gene: TRBV6-1
abundance: few
d_gene: NA
j_gene: TRBJ2-5
CDR3aa: CASSEALVKGLETQYF
CDR3nt: TGTGCCAGCAGTGAAGCGCTCGTCAAGGGGTTGGAGACCCAGTACTTC

v_gene: TRBV7-9
abundance: NA
d_gene: NA
j_gene: TRBJ2-1
CDR3aa: CASSLMQGVDEQFF
CDR3nt: TGTGCCAGCAGCTTAATGCAGGGTGTGGATGAGCAGTTCTTC

v_gene: TRBV9
abundance: few
d_gene: TRBD1
j_gene: TRBJ1-3
CDR3aa: CASSVLGTGSGNTIYF
CDR3nt: TGTGCCAGCAGCGTACTAGGGACAGGGTCTGGAAACACCATATATTTT

v_gene: TRBV18
abundance: NA
d_gene: NA
j_gene: TRBJ1-1
CDR3aa: CASSPRESDTEAFF
CDR3nt: TGTGCCAGCTCCCCGCGGGAGTCAGACACTGAAGCTTTCTTT

v_gene: TRBV12-3/TRBV12-4
abundance: NA
d_gene: TRBD2
j_gene: TRBJ2-2
CDR3aa: CASSLVAGVEGGELFF
CDR3nt: TGTGCCAGCAGTCTAGTAGCGGGAGTTGAGGGCGGGGAGCTGTTTTTT

v_gene: TRBV28
abundance: many
d_gene: NA
j_gene: TRBJ2-7
CDR3aa: CASSLFQASYEQYF
CDR3nt: TGTGCCAGCAGTTTATTTCAGGCCTCCTACGAGCAGTACTTC

v_gene: TRBV7-9
abundance: NA
d_gene: NA
j_gene: TRBJ1-4
CDR3aa: CASSPRTAREKLFF
CDR3nt: TGTGCCAGCAGCCCCCGGACGGCCCGTGAAAAACTGTTTTTT

v_gene: TRBV7-9
abundance: NA
d_gene: NA
j_gene: TRBJ1-4
CDR3aa: CASSLGGAEKLFF
CDR3nt: TGTGCCAGCAGCTTAGGAGGGGCTGAAAAACTGTTTTTT